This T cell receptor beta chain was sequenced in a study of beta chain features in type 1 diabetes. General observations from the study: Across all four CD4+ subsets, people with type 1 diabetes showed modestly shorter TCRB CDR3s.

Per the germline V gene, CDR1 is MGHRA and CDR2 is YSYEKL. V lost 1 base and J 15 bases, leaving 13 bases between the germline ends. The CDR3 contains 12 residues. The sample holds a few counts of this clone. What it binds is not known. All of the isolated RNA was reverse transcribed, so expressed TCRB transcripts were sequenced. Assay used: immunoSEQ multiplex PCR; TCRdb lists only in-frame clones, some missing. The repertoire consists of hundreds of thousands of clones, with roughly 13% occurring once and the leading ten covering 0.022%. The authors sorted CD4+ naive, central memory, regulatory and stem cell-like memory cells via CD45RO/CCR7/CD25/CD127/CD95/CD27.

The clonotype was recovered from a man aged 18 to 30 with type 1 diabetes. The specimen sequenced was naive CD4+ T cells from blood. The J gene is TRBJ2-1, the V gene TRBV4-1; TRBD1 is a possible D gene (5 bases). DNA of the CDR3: TGCGCCAGCAGCCAAGTAGCAGGGAAGGGGTTCTTC. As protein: CASSQVAGKGFF.